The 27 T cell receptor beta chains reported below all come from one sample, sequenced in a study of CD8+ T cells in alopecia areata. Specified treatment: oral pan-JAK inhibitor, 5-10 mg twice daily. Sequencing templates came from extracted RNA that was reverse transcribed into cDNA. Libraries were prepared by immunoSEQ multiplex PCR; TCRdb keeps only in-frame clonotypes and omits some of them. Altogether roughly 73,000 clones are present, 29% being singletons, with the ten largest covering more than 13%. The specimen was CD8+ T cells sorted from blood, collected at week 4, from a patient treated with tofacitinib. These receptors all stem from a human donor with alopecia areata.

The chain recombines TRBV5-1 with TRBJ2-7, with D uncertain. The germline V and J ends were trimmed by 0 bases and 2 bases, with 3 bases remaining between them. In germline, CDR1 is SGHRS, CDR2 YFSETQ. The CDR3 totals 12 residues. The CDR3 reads CASSLDTYEQYF. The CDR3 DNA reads TGCGCCAGCAGCTTGGACACCTACGAGCAGTACTTC. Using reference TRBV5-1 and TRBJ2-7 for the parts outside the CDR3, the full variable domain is KAGVTQTPRYLIKTRGQQVTLSCSPISGHRSVSWYQQTPGQGLQFLFEYFSETQRNKGNFPGRFSGRQFSNSRSEMNVSTLELGDSALYLCASSLDTYEQYFGPGTRLTVT.

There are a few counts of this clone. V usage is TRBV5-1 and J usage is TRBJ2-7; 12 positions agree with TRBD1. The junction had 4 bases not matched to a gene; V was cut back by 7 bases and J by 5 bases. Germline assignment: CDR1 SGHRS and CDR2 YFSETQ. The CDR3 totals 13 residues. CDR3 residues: CASYGTGGDEQYF. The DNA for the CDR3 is TGCGCCAGCTACGGGACAGGGGGCGACGAGCAGTACTTC.

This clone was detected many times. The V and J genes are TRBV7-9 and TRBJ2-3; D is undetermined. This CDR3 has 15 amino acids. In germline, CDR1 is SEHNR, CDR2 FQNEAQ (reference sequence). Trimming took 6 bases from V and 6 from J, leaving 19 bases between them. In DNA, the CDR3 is TGTGCCAGCAGTCCCACCGTGCTTGCTGGTGATACGCAGTATTTT. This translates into CASSPTVLAGDTQYF.

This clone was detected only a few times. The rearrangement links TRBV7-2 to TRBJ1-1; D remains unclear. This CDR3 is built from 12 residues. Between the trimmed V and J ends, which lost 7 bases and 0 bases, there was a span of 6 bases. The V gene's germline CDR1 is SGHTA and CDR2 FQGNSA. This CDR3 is CASKQVNTEAFF. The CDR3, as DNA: TGTGCCAGCAAGCAGGTGAACACTGAAGCTTTCTTT.

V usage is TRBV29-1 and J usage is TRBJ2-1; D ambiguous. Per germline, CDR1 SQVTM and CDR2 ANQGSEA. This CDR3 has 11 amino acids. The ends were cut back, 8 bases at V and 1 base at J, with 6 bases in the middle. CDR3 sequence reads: CSLTSYNEQFF. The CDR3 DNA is TGCAGCCTTACGTCCTACAATGAGCAGTTCTTC.

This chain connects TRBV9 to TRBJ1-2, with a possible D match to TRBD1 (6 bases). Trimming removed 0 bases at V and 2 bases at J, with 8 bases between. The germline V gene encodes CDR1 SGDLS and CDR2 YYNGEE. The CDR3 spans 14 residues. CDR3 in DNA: TGTGCCAGCAGCGTAGAACAGGGAAACTATGGCTACACCTTC. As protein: CASSVEQGNYGYTF.

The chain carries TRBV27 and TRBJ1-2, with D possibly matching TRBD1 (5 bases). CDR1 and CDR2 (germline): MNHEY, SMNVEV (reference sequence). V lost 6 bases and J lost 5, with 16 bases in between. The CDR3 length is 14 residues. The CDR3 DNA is TGTGCCAGCAGCCCGAGGACATTTGGTTATGGCTACACCTTC. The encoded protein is CASSPRTFGYGYTF.

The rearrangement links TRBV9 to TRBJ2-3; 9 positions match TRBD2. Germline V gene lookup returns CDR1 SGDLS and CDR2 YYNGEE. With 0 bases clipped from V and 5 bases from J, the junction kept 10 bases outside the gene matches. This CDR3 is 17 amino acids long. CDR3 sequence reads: CASSVGVAGEVRDTQYF. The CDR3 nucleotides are TGTGCCAGCAGCGTAGGGGTAGCGGGAGAGGTTAGAGATACGCAGTATTTT.

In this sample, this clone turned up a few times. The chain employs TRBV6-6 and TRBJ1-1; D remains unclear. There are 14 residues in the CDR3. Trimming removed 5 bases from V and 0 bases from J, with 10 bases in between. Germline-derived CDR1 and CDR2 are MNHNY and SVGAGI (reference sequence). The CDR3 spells CASSPLTVNTEAFF. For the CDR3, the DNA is TGTGCCAGCAGTCCCCTGACGGTGAACACTGAAGCTTTCTTT.

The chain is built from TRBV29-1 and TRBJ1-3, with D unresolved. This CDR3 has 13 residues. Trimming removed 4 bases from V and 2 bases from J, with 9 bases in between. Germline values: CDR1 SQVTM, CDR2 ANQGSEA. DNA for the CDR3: TGCAGCGTTGTTCCGGGGACTGGAAACACCATATATTTT. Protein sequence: CSVVPGTGNTIYF.

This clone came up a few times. CDR3: CASSLTGSLDTQYF. DNA of the CDR3: TGTGCCAGCAGCTTAACGGGCTCCCTGGATACGCAGTATTTT. This sequence joins TRBV7-3 and TRBJ2-3; D gene uncertain. There are 14 residues in the CDR3. The V end was cut by 0 bases, the J end by 6 bases, with 10 bases between. Germline CDR1 is SGHTA and CDR2 is FQGTGA.

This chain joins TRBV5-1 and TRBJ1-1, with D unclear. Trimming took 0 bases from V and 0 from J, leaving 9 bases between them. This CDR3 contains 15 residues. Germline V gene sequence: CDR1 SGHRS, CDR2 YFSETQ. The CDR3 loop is CASSLVGPMNTEAFF. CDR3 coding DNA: TGCGCCAGCAGCTTGGTAGGACCCATGAACACTGAAGCTTTCTTT. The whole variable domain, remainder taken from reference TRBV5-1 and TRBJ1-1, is KAGVTQTPRYLIKTRGQQVTLSCSPISGHRSVSWYQQTPGQGLQFLFEYFSETQRNKGNFPGRFSGRQFSNSRSEMNVSTLELGDSALYLCASSLVGPMNTEAFFGQGTRLTVV.

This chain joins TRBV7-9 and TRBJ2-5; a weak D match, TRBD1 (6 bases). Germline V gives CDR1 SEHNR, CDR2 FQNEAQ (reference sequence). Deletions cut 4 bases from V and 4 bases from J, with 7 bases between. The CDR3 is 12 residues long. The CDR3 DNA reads TGTGCCAGCAGCTCAGGGGCAGAGACCCAGTACTTC. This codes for CASSSGAETQYF.

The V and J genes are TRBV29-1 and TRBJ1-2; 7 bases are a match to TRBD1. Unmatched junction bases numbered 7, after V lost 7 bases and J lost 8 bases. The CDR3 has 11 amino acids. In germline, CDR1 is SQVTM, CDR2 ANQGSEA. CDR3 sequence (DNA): TGCAGCGCCCCACAGGGGCTAGGCTACACCTTC. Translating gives CSAPQGLGYTF. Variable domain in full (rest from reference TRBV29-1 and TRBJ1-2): SAVISQKPSRDICQRGTSLTIQCQVDSQVTMMFWYRQQPGQSLTLIATANQGSEATYESGFVIDKFPISRPNLTFSTLTVSNMSPEDSSIYLCSAPQGLGYTFGSGTRLTVV.

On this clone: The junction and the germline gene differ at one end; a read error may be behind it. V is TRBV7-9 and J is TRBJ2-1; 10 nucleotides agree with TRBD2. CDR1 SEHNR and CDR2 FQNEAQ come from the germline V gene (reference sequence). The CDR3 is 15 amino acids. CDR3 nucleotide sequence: TGCGCCAGCAGCCAATTAGCTAGCGGGAGTTATGAGCAGTTCTTC. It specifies CASSQLASGSYEQFF.

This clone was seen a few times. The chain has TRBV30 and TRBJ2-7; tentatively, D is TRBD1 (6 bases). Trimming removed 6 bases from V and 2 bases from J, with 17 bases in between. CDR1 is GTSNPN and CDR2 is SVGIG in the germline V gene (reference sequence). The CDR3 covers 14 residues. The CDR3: CACYLPGQPYEQYF. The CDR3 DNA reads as TGTGCCTGCTACCTTCCCGGACAGCCCTACGAGCAGTACTTC.

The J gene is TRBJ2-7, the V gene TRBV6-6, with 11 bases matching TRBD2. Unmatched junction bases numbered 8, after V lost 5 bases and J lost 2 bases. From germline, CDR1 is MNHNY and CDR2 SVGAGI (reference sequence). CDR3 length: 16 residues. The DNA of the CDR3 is TGTGCCAGCAGTGCCAAGACTAGCGGGGTTACCTACGAGCAGTACTTC. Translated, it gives CASSAKTSGVTYEQYF.

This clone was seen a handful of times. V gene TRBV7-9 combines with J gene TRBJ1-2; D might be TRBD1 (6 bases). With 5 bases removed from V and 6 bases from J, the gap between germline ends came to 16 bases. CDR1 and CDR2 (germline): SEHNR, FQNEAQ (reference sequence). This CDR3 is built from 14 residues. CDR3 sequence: CASSHLVPGDGYTF. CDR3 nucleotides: TGTGCCAGCAGCCACCTCGTTCCAGGGGATGGCTACACCTTC.

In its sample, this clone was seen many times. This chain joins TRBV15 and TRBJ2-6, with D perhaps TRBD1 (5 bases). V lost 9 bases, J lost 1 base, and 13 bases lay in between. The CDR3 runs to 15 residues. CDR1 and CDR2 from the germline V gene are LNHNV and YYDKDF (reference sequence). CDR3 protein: CATGASASGANVLTF. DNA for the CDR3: TGTGCCACAGGGGCTAGTGCGTCTGGGGCCAACGTCCTGACTTTC.

The CDR3 region is CASSQAGRTQVGYTF. CDR3 nucleotide sequence: TGTGCCAGCAGCCAAGCCGGTAGGACCCAAGTTGGCTACACCTTC. The chain employs TRBV13 and TRBJ1-2; D call uncertain. CDR1 and CDR2 (germline): PRHDT, FYEKMQ (reference sequence). The CDR3 runs to 15 residues. The ends were cut back, 5 bases at V and 7 bases at J, with 20 bases in the middle. The variable domain in full, completed from reference TRBV13 and TRBJ1-2, reads AAGVIQSPRHLIKEKRETATLKCYPIPRHDTVYWYQQGPGQDPQFLISFYEKMQSDKGSIPDRFSAQQFSDYHSELNMSSLELGDSALYFCASSQAGRTQVGYTFGSGTRLTVV.

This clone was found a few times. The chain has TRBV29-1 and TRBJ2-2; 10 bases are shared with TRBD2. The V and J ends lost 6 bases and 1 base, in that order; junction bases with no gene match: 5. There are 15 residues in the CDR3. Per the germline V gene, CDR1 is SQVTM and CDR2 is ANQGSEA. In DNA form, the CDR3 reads TGCAGCGTGGATGCTAGCGGGAGGAACACCGGGGAGCTGTTTTTT. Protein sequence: CSVDASGRNTGELFF.

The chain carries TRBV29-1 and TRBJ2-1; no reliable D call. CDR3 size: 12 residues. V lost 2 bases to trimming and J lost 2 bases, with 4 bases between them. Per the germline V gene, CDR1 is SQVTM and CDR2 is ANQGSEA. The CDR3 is CSVEIAYNEQFF. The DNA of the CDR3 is TGCAGCGTTGAAATAGCCTACAATGAGCAGTTCTTC.

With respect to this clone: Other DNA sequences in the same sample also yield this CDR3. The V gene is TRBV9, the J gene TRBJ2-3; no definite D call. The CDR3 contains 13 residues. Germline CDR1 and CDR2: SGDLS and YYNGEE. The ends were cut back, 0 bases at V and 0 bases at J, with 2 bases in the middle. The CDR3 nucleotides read TGTGCCAGCAGCGTAGTTAGCACAGATACGCAGTATTTT. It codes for CASSVVSTDTQYF.

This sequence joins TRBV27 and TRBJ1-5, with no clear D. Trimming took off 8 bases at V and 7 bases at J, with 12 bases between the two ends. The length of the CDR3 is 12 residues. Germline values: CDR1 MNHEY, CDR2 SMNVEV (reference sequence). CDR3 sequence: CASGLSPQPQHF. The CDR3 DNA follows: TGTGCCAGCGGTCTTTCCCCGCAGCCCCAGCATTTT.

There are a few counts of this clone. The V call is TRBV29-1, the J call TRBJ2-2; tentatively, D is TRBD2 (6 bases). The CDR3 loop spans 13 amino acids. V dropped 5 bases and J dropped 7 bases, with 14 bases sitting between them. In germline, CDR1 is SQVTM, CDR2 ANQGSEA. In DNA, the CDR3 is TGCAGCGTTTTCGGGAGTTTTGGCGGGGAGCTGTTTTTT. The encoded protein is CSVFGSFGGELFF.

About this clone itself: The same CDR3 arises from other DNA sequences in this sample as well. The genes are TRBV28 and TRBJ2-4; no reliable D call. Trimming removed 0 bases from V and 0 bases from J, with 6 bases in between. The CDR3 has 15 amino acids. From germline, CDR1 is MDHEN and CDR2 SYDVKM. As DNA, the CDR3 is TGTGCCAGCAGTTTATGGGTGGAAGCCAAAAACATTCAGTACTTC. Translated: CASSLWVEAKNIQYF.

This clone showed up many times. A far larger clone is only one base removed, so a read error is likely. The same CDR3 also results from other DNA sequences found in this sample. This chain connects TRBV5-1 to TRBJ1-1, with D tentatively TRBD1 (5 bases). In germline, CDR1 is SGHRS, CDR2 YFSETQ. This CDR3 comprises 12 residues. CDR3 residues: CASSFGTTEAFF. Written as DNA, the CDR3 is TGTGCCAGCAGCTTCGGGACCACTGAAGCTTTCTTT.